The text below deals with one TCR beta chain. Through a sample-barcoded 5' primer and a J-beta primer mix, a second PCR was run for roughly 6 to 12 cycles. TCRdb ran MiXCR on the 5' RACE reads and lists one entry per CDR3 protein. The table includes about 580,000 distinct CDR3 sequences, around 50% detected once. This specimen belongs to a study of blood T cells in healthy people across ages. Per the germline V gene, CDR1 is SGHAT and CDR2 is FQNNGV. Trimming cost V 5 bases and J 1 base; bases outside gene matches: 12. The CDR3 runs 17 residues. V gene TRBV11-2 combines with J gene TRBJ2-3, with TRBD1 matching 7 bases. The sequence came from a man older than 75 in good health. Sequenced input: blood. CDR3 nucleotide sequence: TGTGCCAGCAGCCAACACTACAGGGGTTTCGGCACAGATACGCAGTATTTT. Encoded protein: CASSQHYRGFGTDTQYF.